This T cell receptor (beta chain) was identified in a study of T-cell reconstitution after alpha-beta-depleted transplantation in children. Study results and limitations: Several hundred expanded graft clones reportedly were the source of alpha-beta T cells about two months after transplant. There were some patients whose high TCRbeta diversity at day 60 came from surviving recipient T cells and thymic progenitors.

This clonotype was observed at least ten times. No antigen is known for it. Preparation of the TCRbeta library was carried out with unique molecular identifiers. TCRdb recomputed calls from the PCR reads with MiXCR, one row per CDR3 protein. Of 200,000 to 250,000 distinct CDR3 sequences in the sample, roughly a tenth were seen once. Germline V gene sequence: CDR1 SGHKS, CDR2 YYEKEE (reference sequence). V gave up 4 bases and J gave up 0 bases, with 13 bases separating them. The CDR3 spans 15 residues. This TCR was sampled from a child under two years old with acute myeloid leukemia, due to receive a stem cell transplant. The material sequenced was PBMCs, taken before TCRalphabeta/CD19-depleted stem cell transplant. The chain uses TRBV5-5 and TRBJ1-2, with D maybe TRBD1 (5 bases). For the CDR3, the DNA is TGTGCCAGCAGCCAGGGCCCTGAAGCTAACTATGGCTACACCTTC. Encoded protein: CASSQGPEANYGYTF.